These 32 T cell receptor beta chains originate from one sample sequenced in a study of STAT3 mutations in large granular lymphocyte leukemia. These receptors have no known antigen. Study-level points and caveats: Every T-cell large granular lymphocyte leukemia patient had at least one immunodominant TCR beta clonotype.

TCRdb keeps only in-frame clones here, not all; method: immunoSEQ multiplex PCR. This table holds 4,000 to 5,000 clones, 82% found once. Sequencing was carried out using peripheral blood mononuclear cells. These receptors came from a boy younger than 18 with T-cell large granular lymphocyte leukemia. Some clones in this sample may be carry-over from other donors' samples.

The chain couples TRBV27 to TRBJ1-5, with 9 positions matching TRBD1. The trim removed 6 bases at V and 7 bases at J, leaving 13 bases unmatched. The CDR3 covers 16 residues. CDR1 is MNHEY and CDR2 is SMNVEV in the germline V gene (reference sequence). The CDR3 sequence is CASSHSRDRVEQPQHF. For the CDR3, the DNA is TGTGCCAGCAGCCACTCCCGGGACAGGGTCGAACAGCCCCAGCATTTT.

The chain uses TRBV7-9 and TRBJ2-3; D possibly corresponds to TRBD2 (6 bases). The CDR3 contains 15 residues. Germline CDR1 SEHNR, CDR2 FQNEAQ (reference sequence). Deletions cut 1 base from V and 1 base from J, with 9 bases between. The CDR3 region is CASSLVASGTDTQYF. Here the CDR3 DNA reads TGTGCCAGCAGCTTAGTGGCTAGCGGCACAGATACGCAGTATTTT.

V and J are TRBV5-6 and TRBJ2-7; tentatively, D is TRBD2 (6 bases). The CDR3 spans 14 residues. In germline, CDR1 is SGHDT, CDR2 YYEEEE. Trimming left V 5 bases short and J 7 bases short, with 19 bases between. This CDR3 reads CASSRDYWAGEQYF. In DNA, the CDR3 is TGTGCCAGCAGTCGAGACTACTGGGCGGGAGAGCAGTACTTC.

The rearrangement links TRBV5-6 to TRBJ1-2; D call uncertain. V was pared by 10 bases and J by 4 bases, with 14 bases between. The CDR3 is 12 amino acids. Per germline, CDR1 SGHDT and CDR2 YYEEEE. The CDR3, as DNA: TGTGCCTCCTTTAGCGTGGGCTATGGCTACACCTTC. Translation: CASFSVGYGYTF.

The J gene is TRBJ2-7, the V gene TRBV7-9; D is perhaps TRBD1 or TRBD2 (6 bases each). V lost 7 bases to trimming and J lost 3 bases, with 16 bases between them. Germline V CDR1 and CDR2: SEHNR, FQNEAQ (reference sequence). The CDR3 has 14 residues. CDR3 nucleotide sequence: TGTGCCAGCACCCCAGAGGGGGGACTCTACGAGCAGTACTTC. Translating gives CASTPEGGLYEQYF.

The chain couples TRBV29-1 to TRBJ1-1; D remains unclear. V lost 3 bases and J 3 bases, leaving 5 bases between the germline ends. The CDR3 loop spans 11 amino acids. The germline CDR1 and CDR2 sequences are SQVTM and ANQGSEA. DNA for the CDR3: TGCAGCGTTGATAGGGACACTGAAGCTTTCTTT. It encodes CSVDRDTEAFF.

This clone was counted a few times. The V call is TRBV6-5, the J call TRBJ1-4; D is possibly TRBD1 (5 bases). This CDR3 contains 12 residues. V was cut by 4 bases and J by 7 bases, with 7 bases left in between. Per germline, CDR1 MNHEY and CDR2 SVGAGI. CDR3 loop: CASSSDSEKLFF. CDR3 bases: TGTGCCAGCAGTTCCGACAGTGAAAAACTGTTTTTT.

The chain carries TRBV30 and TRBJ2-5; TRBD2 matches 9 bases. The CDR3 totals 16 residues. Germline V gene lookup returns CDR1 GTSNPN and CDR2 SVGIG (reference sequence). V was pared by 4 bases and J by 5 bases, with 14 bases of the junction left unmatched. CDR3: CAWTRGGGRAGETQYF. CDR3 DNA sequence: TGTGCCTGGACCCGAGGGGGCGGGAGGGCCGGGGAGACCCAGTACTTC.

This CDR3 reads CASSLDLAGVTDTQYF. DNA for the CDR3: TGCGCCAGCAGCTTGGACCTAGCGGGAGTCACAGATACGCAGTATTTT. V and J are TRBV5-1 and TRBJ2-3; 10 positions agree with TRBD2. V shed 0 bases and J 2 bases; nucleotides not matched to a gene: 3. The CDR3 consists of 16 residues. Germline values: CDR1 SGHRS, CDR2 YFSETQ. Together with reference TRBV5-1 and TRBJ2-3, the CDR3 gives the full variable domain: KAGVTQTPRYLIKTRGQQVTLSCSPISGHRSVSWYQQTPGQGLQFLFEYFSETQRNKGNFPGRFSGRQFSNSRSEMNVSTLELGDSALYLCASSLDLAGVTDTQYFGPGTRLTVL.

The chain joins TRBV5-1 to TRBJ2-1; 9 positions match TRBD2. Germline V gene lookup returns CDR1 SGHRS and CDR2 YFSETQ. The length of the CDR3 is 17 residues. Trimming cost V 0 bases and J 7 bases; bases outside gene matches: 11. CDR3 sequence reads: CASSLERREGSGNEQFF. The DNA of the CDR3 is TGCGCCAGCAGCTTGGAACGGCGGGAGGGCTCGGGTAATGAGCAGTTCTTC.

The J gene is TRBJ2-3, the V gene TRBV5-1; D gene uncertain. V was shortened by 2 bases and J by 4 bases, with 11 bases between the two germline ends. The germline V gene encodes CDR1 SGHRS and CDR2 YFSETQ. This CDR3 is 14 amino acids long. CDR3 in amino acids: CASSFGLESDTQYF. The CDR3, as DNA: TGCGCCAGCAGCTTCGGCCTAGAATCAGATACGCAGTATTTT.

The J gene is TRBJ2-3, the V gene TRBV30; no definite D call. CDR3 length: 13 amino acids. Germline CDR1 GTSNPN, CDR2 SVGIG (reference sequence). Between the trimmed V and J ends, which lost 2 bases and 2 bases, there was a span of 8 bases. CDR3 nucleotides: TGTGCCTGGAGTTCTGCTCCCACAGATACGCAGTATTTT. This sequence encodes CAWSSAPTDTQYF.

The V gene is TRBV7-9, the J gene TRBJ2-3; weak D call: TRBD1 (6 bases). The CDR3 has 14 amino acids. The germline CDR1 and CDR2 sequences are SEHNR and FQNEAQ (reference sequence). The V and J ends lost 4 bases and 1 base respectively, with 9 bases between them. CDR3 coding DNA: TGTGCCAGCAGCTGGGGGCGCGGCACAGATACGCAGTATTTT. Translating gives CASSWGRGTDTQYF.

This chain uses TRBV7-9 with TRBJ1-1; D remains ambiguous. Per germline, CDR1 SEHNR and CDR2 FQNEAQ (reference sequence). The CDR3 runs to 14 residues. V was trimmed by 3 bases and J by 1 base, leaving 9 bases between them. CDR3 in amino acids: CASSFSPRNTEAFF. The CDR3 DNA sequence: TGTGCCAGCAGCTTTTCGCCCAGGAACACTGAAGCTTTCTTT. Looking up the rest from reference TRBV7-9 and TRBJ1-1 gives the full variable domain: DTGVSQNPRHKITKRGQNVTFRCDPISEHNRLYWYRQTLGQGPEFLTYFQNEAQLEKSRLLSDRFSAERPKGSFSTLEIQRTEQGDSAMYLCASSFSPRNTEAFFGQGTRLTVV.

The V gene is TRBV27, the J gene TRBJ1-1; maybe TRBD1 (5 bases). Deletions cut 7 bases from V and 2 bases from J, with 14 bases between. Per germline, CDR1 MNHEY and CDR2 SMNVEV (reference sequence). The CDR3 extends over 14 amino acids. The DNA of the CDR3 is TGTGCCAGCAAATCCTCAGGGATCAACACTGAAGCTTTCTTT. Translating it yields CASKSSGINTEAFF.

The chain has TRBV30 and TRBJ2-7, with D possibly being TRBD1 (5 bases). Germline V gene sequence: CDR1 GTSNPN, CDR2 SVGIG (reference sequence). The CDR3 loop spans 14 amino acids. Trimming took 2 bases from V and 4 from J, leaving 15 bases between them. CDR3 sequence (DNA): TGTGCCTGGAGTAATGGACAAGGAAATTACGAGCAGTACTTC. This gives the protein CAWSNGQGNYEQYF.

V usage is TRBV30 and J usage is TRBJ1-2; TRBD1 matches at 8 bases. The V and J ends lost 2 bases and 8 bases, in that order; junction bases with no gene match: 7. The V gene's germline CDR1 is GTSNPN and CDR2 SVGIG (reference sequence). The CDR3 length is 13 residues. The CDR3 DNA reads as TGTGCCTGGAGTAATGGACAGGGAAGCGGCTACACCTTC. Its translation: CAWSNGQGSGYTF.

This clone was observed a handful of times. The chain recombines TRBV6-4 with TRBJ2-3; 10 nucleotides line up with TRBD2. The junction had 0 bases not matched to a gene; V was cut back by 0 bases and J by 0 bases. Looked up from germline, CDR1 is MRHNA and CDR2 is SNTAGT. The CDR3 spans 16 residues. Here the CDR3 reads CASSDSTSGSTDTQYF. CDR3 DNA: TGTGCCAGCAGTGACTCGACTAGCGGGAGCACAGATACGCAGTATTTT.

The CDR3 loop reads CARVREGAATEAFF. The DNA for the CDR3 is TGTGCTAGGGTCAGGGAGGGGGCGGCCACTGAAGCTTTCTTT. V usage is TRBV12-5 and J usage is TRBJ1-1, with 7 bases aligning to TRBD1. This CDR3 comprises 14 residues. From germline, CDR1 is LGHNT and CDR2 FRNRAP. The J segment lost 4 bases and the V segment lost 9 bases, leaving 11 bases of the junction unmatched.

The chain recombines TRBV27 with TRBJ1-6; D gene unclear. CDR1 MNHEY and CDR2 SMNVEV come from the germline V gene (reference sequence). The germline V and J ends were trimmed by 5 bases and 6 bases, with 11 bases remaining between them. The CDR3 contains 14 residues. The CDR3, as DNA: TGTGCCAGCAGTCCGAACCCCTCTAATTCACCCCTCCACTTT. Translated, it gives CASSPNPSNSPLHF.

The chain couples TRBV10-2 to TRBJ1-1; 8 nucleotides match TRBD1. This CDR3 has 14 residues. V lost 6 bases and J lost 1; bases outside the gene matches: 4. Germline values: CDR1 WSHSY, CDR2 SAAADI. This CDR3 reads CASRAGTGNTEAFF. Written as DNA, the CDR3 is TGCGCCAGCAGAGCCGGGACAGGGAACACTGAAGCTTTCTTT.

V gene TRBV30 combines with J gene TRBJ1-6; D not certain. Trimming shortened V by 3 bases and J by 9 bases, and 12 bases separated the two germline ends. The CDR3 is 13 amino acids. Germline loops: CDR1 GTSNPN, CDR2 SVGIG (reference sequence). In DNA form, the CDR3 reads TGTGCCTGGAGGAAAGAGGGCGTTTCACCCCTCCACTTT. This codes for CAWRKEGVSPLHF. Full variable domain (outside the CDR3, taken from reference TRBV30 and TRBJ1-6): SQTIHQWPATLVQPVGSPLSLECTVEGTSNPNLYWYRQAAGRGLQLLFYSVGIGQISSEVPQNLSASRPQDRQFILSSKKLLLSDSGFYLCAWRKEGVSPLHFGNGTRLTVT.

The genes are TRBV5-4 and TRBJ2-5; possibly TRBD2 for D (5 bases). CDR1 and CDR2 (germline): SGHNT, YYREEE (reference sequence). V was trimmed by 0 bases and J by 1 base, leaving 10 bases between them. There are 15 residues in the CDR3. CDR3 protein: CASSLGLGSQETQYF. CDR3 bases: TGTGCCAGCAGCTTGGGTCTGGGGAGCCAAGAGACCCAGTACTTC.

The V gene is TRBV27, the J gene TRBJ2-7; D unclear. The germline V gene encodes CDR1 MNHEY and CDR2 SMNVEV (reference sequence). The CDR3 sequence is 14 residues long. Trimming left V 1 base short and J 1 base short, with 8 bases between. The CDR3 nucleotides read TGTGCCAGCAGTTTATATGGGCAGTCCTACGAGCAGTACTTC. Amino acids: CASSLYGQSYEQYF.

The genes are TRBV18 and TRBJ2-5; D could derive from TRBD1 or TRBD2 (6 bases each). Deletions cut 3 bases from V and 5 bases from J, with 16 bases between. The germline gives CDR1 KGHSH, CDR2 LQKENI. The CDR3 loop spans 15 amino acids. CDR3 residues: CASSPPGRGRETQYF. The DNA for the CDR3 is TGTGCCAGCTCACCCCCTGGAAGGGGGAGGGAGACCCAGTACTTC. Supplemented by reference TRBV18 and TRBJ2-5, the full variable domain reads NAGVMQNPRHLVRRRGQEARLRCSPMKGHSHVYWYRQLPEEGLKFMVYLQKENIIDESGMPKERFSAEFPKEGPSILRIQQVVRGDSAAYFCASSPPGRGRETQYFGPGTRLLVL.

The V gene is TRBV10-2, the J gene TRBJ2-7, with 12 positions matching TRBD2. The length of the CDR3 is 21 residues. The junction had 24 bases not matched to a gene; V was cut back by 5 bases and J by 4 bases. Germline-derived CDR1 and CDR2 are WSHSY and SAAADI. The CDR3 is CASSFGRQGAERTSGTYEQYF. CDR3 DNA sequence: TGCGCCAGCAGTTTCGGGAGGCAGGGGGCAGAAAGGACTAGCGGGACATACGAGCAGTACTTC.

The chain is built from TRBV30 and TRBJ1-2; D may be TRBD1 (6 bases). The ends were cut back, 2 bases at V and 13 bases at J, with 17 bases in the middle. The germline V gene has CDR1 GTSNPN and CDR2 SVGIG (reference sequence). The CDR3 runs to 12 residues. The CDR3 region is CAWSLAGEAVTF. In DNA form, the CDR3 reads TGTGCCTGGAGTCTGGCAGGGGAGGCAGTCACCTTC.

This chain links TRBV30 with TRBJ2-2; D unresolved. The CDR3 has 15 amino acids. V gave up 4 bases and J gave up 3 bases, with 15 bases separating them. The germline V gene encodes CDR1 GTSNPN and CDR2 SVGIG (reference sequence). The CDR3 DNA is TGTGCCTGGATGCTATTAGGGCAGGACACCGGGGAGCTGTTTTTT. Translating it yields CAWMLLGQDTGELFF.

V usage is TRBV7-8 and J usage is TRBJ2-1; D tentatively reads TRBD1 or TRBD2 (5 bases each). Germline V gene lookup returns CDR1 SGHVS and CDR2 FQNEAQ. Trimming stripped 8 bases from V and 6 bases from J, with 14 bases between. CDR3 length: 13 amino acids. The CDR3 protein is CASSGRQSNEQFF. CDR3 coding DNA: TGTGCCAGCTCAGGGAGACAATCCAATGAGCAGTTCTTC.

This rearrangement joins TRBV4-3 to TRBJ2-7; D may correspond to TRBD1 or TRBD2 (7 bases each). V was shortened by 4 bases and J by 6 bases, with 22 bases between the two germline ends. This CDR3 has 16 amino acids. Germline V gene sequence: CDR1 LGHNA, CDR2 YSLEER. CDR3: CASSPRGRGPLSEQYF. The CDR3, as DNA: TGCGCCAGCAGCCCCCGGGGGAGGGGGCCGTTATCCGAGCAGTACTTC.

This chain joins TRBV4-3 and TRBJ1-2, with D uncertain. The germline V gene encodes CDR1 LGHNA and CDR2 YSLEER. V was trimmed by 0 bases and J by 4 bases, leaving 15 bases between them. The CDR3 is made up of 16 amino acids. This CDR3 reads CASSQDQQTVVYGYTF. The CDR3 coding sequence is TGCGCCAGCAGCCAAGATCAGCAGACGGTCGTCTATGGCTACACCTTC.

This chain connects TRBV7-8 to TRBJ2-7; 7 positions agree with TRBD2. J was trimmed by 0 bases and V by 2 bases; bases with no gene match: 4. This CDR3 spans 15 amino acids. The germline CDR1 and CDR2 sequences are SGHVS and FQNEAQ. The CDR3 reads CASSLPRLASYEQYF. In DNA form, the CDR3 reads TGTGCCAGCAGCTTACCCCGACTAGCCTCCTACGAGCAGTACTTC.